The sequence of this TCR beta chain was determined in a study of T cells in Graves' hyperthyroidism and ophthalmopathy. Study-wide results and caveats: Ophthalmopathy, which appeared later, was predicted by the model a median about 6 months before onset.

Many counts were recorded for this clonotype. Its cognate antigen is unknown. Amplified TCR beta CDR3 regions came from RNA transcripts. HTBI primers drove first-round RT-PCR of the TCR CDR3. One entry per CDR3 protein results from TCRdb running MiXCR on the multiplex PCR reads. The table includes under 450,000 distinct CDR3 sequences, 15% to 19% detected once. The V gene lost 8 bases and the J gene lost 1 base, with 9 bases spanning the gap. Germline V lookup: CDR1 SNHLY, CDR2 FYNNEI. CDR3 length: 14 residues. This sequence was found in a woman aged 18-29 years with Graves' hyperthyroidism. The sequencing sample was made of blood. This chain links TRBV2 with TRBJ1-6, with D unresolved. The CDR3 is CASSGGSYNSPLHF. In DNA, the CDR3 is TGTGCCAGCTCGGGCGGGTCCTATAATTCACCCCTCCACTTT.